This T cell receptor (beta chain) was recovered during a study of vaccination and CD4 T cells after COVID-19. Researchers used the Oncomine TCR Beta short-read assay to sequence DNA from cultured CD4+ T cells. TCRdb reprocessed the PCR reads via MiXCR and lists one record per CDR3 protein. Found here are about 12,000 distinct CDR3 sequences, 50% to 75% of them singletons; the top ten hold 8.5% to 9.5%. As regards this clonotype: The antigen remains unidentified.

The CDR3 spans 16 residues. The V gene's germline CDR1 is MNHNS and CDR2 SASEGT. Trimming shortened V by 5 bases and J by 0 bases, and 17 bases separated the two germline ends. Treatment meaning: roughly ten-day PBMC culture with coronavirus spike peptide pools or control peptides (ViraFEST assay). The specimen was CD4+ T cells from blood, cultured in vitro, collected before SARS-CoV-2 vaccination. The sequence came from a human donor who had recovered from COVID-19. The rearrangement joins TRBV6-1 to TRBJ2-7, with D possibly matching TRBD2 (6 bases). CDR3 nucleotides: TGTGCCAGCAGTCCTTTGTGGGACGGGAGCTCCTACGAGCAGTACTTC. This sequence encodes CASSPLWDGSSYEQYF.